Each of the 23 T cell receptor beta chains below was sequenced from the same sample in a study of blood T cell repertoires in COVID-19. Sequenced by immunoSEQ multiplex PCR; TCRdb stores in-frame clones only, minus some. The profile shows about 77,000 clones, less than 85% of them singletons. The sequenced sample consisted of peripheral blood. The receptors were sampled from a woman aged 65 to 85 with acute or convalescent COVID-19.

The chain carries TRBV4-1 and TRBJ1-2; tentatively, D is TRBD1 (6 bases). The CDR3 runs 17 residues. Germline-derived CDR1 and CDR2 are MGHRA and YSYEKL. Trimming removed 2 bases at V and 5 bases at J, with 21 bases between. CDR3 protein: CASSQITGDTDFYGYTF. In nucleotides, the CDR3 is TGCGCCAGCAGCCAAATAACCGGGGACACCGACTTTTATGGCTACACCTTC.

The genes are TRBV9 and TRBJ1-1; 10 bases align to TRBD1. From germline, CDR1 is SGDLS and CDR2 YYNGEE. The CDR3 extends over 15 amino acids. Trimming took 4 bases from V and 7 from J; bases not matched to a gene: 10. The CDR3 nucleotides are TGTGCCAGCAGCCCGCGACAGGGGGCGAGTGGTGAAGCTTTCTTT. This sequence encodes CASSPRQGASGEAFF. Full variable domain (outside the CDR3, taken from reference TRBV9 and TRBJ1-1): DSGVTQTPKHLITATGQRVTLRCSPRSGDLSVYWYQQSLDQGLQFLIQYYNGEERAKGNILERFSAQQFPDLHSELNLSSLELGDSALYFCASSPRQGASGEAFFGQGTRLTVV.

This clone was seen a handful of times. The rearrangement links TRBV3-1 (or the pseudogene TRBV3-2) to TRBJ1-3; TRBD1 matches 7 bases. Germline assignment: CDR1 LGHDT and CDR2 YNNKEL (reference sequence). This CDR3 region has 17 residues. J was trimmed by 0 bases and V by 3 bases; bases with no gene match: 8. The CDR3 DNA follows: TGTGCCAGCAGCCAGGCTACAGGGGCTAACTCTGGAAACACCATATATTTT. Encoded protein: CASSQATGANSGNTIYF.

This clone was seen only a few times. The rearrangement joins TRBV7-2 to TRBJ2-1; TRBD1 aligns across 9 bases. After removal of 5 bases from V and 6 bases from J, the junction contained 2 bases not matched to a gene. The germline CDR1 and CDR2 sequences are SGHTA and FQGNSA. The CDR3 runs to 13 residues. The CDR3 protein is CASSGTGFNEQFF. CDR3 nucleotides: TGTGCCAGCAGCGGGACAGGGTTCAATGAGCAGTTCTTC.

The rearrangement joins TRBV6-4 to TRBJ2-1, with 10 bases fitting TRBD2. Germline V gene sequence: CDR1 MRHNA, CDR2 SNTAGT. The CDR3 is made up of 15 amino acids. Trimming removed 2 bases from V and 4 bases from J; junction bases left unmatched: 2. The DNA for the CDR3 is TGTGCCAGCAGTGACCGGACTAGCGGATACAATGAGCAGTTCTTC. Protein sequence: CASSDRTSGYNEQFF.

This clone has only one observation. J is TRBJ2-3 and V is TRBV7-6, with no clear D. Looked up from germline, CDR1 is SGHVS and CDR2 is FNYEAQ. Between the trimmed V and J ends, which lost 1 base and 2 bases, there was a span of 7 bases. The CDR3 length is 14 residues. CDR3 sequence reads: CASSLVQNTDTQYF. CDR3 nucleotide sequence: TGTGCCAGCAGCTTAGTGCAGAACACAGATACGCAGTATTTT.

The gene calls are TRBV6-5 and TRBJ1-1; D may be TRBD1 (5 bases). The germline CDR1 and CDR2 sequences are MNHEY and SVGAGI. Trimming removed 6 bases at V and 2 bases at J, with 13 bases between. The length of the CDR3 is 14 residues. The CDR3 loop reads CASRPGGLNTEAFF. Here the CDR3 DNA reads TGTGCCAGCAGGCCGGGGGGGTTAAACACTGAAGCTTTCTTT.

Points on this clone: One end of the junction is discordant with germline, which a read error may explain. V usage is TRBV20-1 and J usage is TRBJ1-2; the match to TRBD1 covers 8 bases. CDR3 size: 11 residues. Per the germline V gene, CDR1 is DFQATT and CDR2 is SNEGSKA (reference sequence). DNA for the CDR3: TGCAGTGCTAGACAGGGGGCGATAGGAGCCTTC. This gives the protein CSARQGAIGAF.

This rearrangement joins TRBV7-9 to TRBJ1-2; D unclear. Germline CDR1 SEHNR, CDR2 FQNEAQ (reference sequence). V lost 0 bases and J 3 bases, leaving 11 bases between the germline ends. The CDR3 runs 15 residues. CDR3 loop: CASSLAAGFDYGYTF. For the CDR3, the DNA is TGTGCCAGCAGCTTAGCGGCAGGCTTCGACTATGGCTACACCTTC.

The chain carries TRBV6-1 and TRBJ1-1, with D perhaps TRBD1 (6 bases). Germline V gives CDR1 MNHNS, CDR2 SASEGT. The CDR3 extends over 14 amino acids. V was shortened by 2 bases and J by 1 base, with 8 bases between the two germline ends. CDR3 sequence (DNA): TGTGCCAGCAGTGAATGGACAGCGAACACTGAAGCTTTCTTT. Translating gives CASSEWTANTEAFF.

The chain has TRBV6-2 or TRBV6-3 and TRBJ1-2; a possible D gene is TRBD1 (5 bases). Looked up from germline, CDR1 is MNHEY and CDR2 is SVGEGT. The V end was cut by 0 bases, the J end by 3 bases, with 17 bases between. The CDR3 length is 17 residues. CDR3 in DNA: TGTGCCAGCAGTTACTCGGGCCGGACCCGGACACACTATGGCTACACCTTC. Its protein is CASSYSGRTRTHYGYTF.

CDR3 in amino acids: CASSYSTYNEQFF. The CDR3 DNA is TGTGCCAGCAGTTACTCCACCTACAATGAGCAGTTCTTC. The gene calls are TRBV6-5 and TRBJ2-1; unclear D gene. The CDR3 contains 13 residues. V was shortened by 0 bases and J by 2 bases, with 2 bases between the two germline ends. Germline V gene data show CDR1 as MNHEY and CDR2 as SVGAGI.

This clone was counted between two and nine times. The V and J genes are TRBV6-2 or TRBV6-3 and TRBJ2-5; TRBD1 agrees at 8 bases. This CDR3 comprises 16 residues. Trimming took 6 bases from V and 2 from J; bases not matched to a gene: 11. From germline, CDR1 is MNHEY and CDR2 SVGEGT. The CDR3: CASSLGAGGLQETQYF. DNA of the CDR3: TGTGCCAGCAGCCTAGGGGCAGGGGGCCTACAAGAGACCCAGTACTTC.

The CDR3 bases are TGTGCCAGCAGTCCCGGGGGGGCCACGAATGAGCAGTTCTTC. This translates into CASSPGGATNEQFF. The V gene is TRBV6-4, the J gene TRBJ2-1; 8 nucleotides align to TRBD2. CDR3 size: 14 residues. V shed 5 bases and J 7 bases; nucleotides not matched to a gene: 7. CDR1 and CDR2 (germline): MRHNA, SNTAGT.

This chain links TRBV5-4 with TRBJ1-2; 8 bases map to TRBD1. The V gene's germline CDR1 is SGHNT and CDR2 YYREEE (reference sequence). Trimming took 0 bases from V and 4 from J; bases not matched to a gene: 8. This CDR3 region has 16 residues. The DNA for the CDR3 is TGTGCCAGCAGCTTGGCCGGAGGACAGGGCCCCTATGGCTACACCTTC. Translating gives CASSLAGGQGPYGYTF.

This clone was seen repeatedly, ten times or more. The chain uses TRBV5-4 and TRBJ2-2; TRBD2 matches 14 bases. V was clipped by 4 bases and J by 4 bases; unmatched bases: 3. Germline V gene sequence: CDR1 SGHNT, CDR2 YYREEE (reference sequence). The CDR3 contains 16 residues. CDR3 sequence reads: CASSPGLAGGTGELFF. The CDR3 DNA reads TGTGCCAGCAGCCCCGGACTAGCGGGGGGCACCGGGGAGCTGTTTTTT.

The gene calls are TRBV6-2 or TRBV6-3 and TRBJ2-3, with TRBD2 matching over 8 bases. The ends lost 4 bases at V and 1 base at J; junction bases unmatched: 7. Germline CDR1 and CDR2: MNHEY and SVGEGT. CDR3 size: 16 residues. CDR3 nucleotides: TGTGCCAGCAGTTTCCTCTGGCGGGGGGGCACAGATACGCAGTATTTT. Translating gives CASSFLWRGGTDTQYF.

The chain has TRBV4-1 and TRBJ1-1; 7 nucleotides line up with TRBD1. Germline V lookup: CDR1 MGHRA, CDR2 YSYEKL. Germline trimming cut 4 bases from V and 3 bases from J; bases unmatched to any gene: 8. CDR3 length: 15 residues. CDR3 nucleotides: TGCGCCAGCAGCCTTCCCGGAACAGGGGACACTGAAGCTTTCTTT. Amino acid sequence: CASSLPGTGDTEAFF.

The chain uses TRBV4-3 and TRBJ1-1; the D is unclear. The V gene lost 0 bases and the J gene lost 7 bases, with 15 bases spanning the gap. The length of the CDR3 is 15 residues. Germline V lookup: CDR1 LGHNA, CDR2 YSLEER. CDR3 protein: CASSQDAGLGLEAFF. DNA of the CDR3: TGCGCCAGCAGCCAAGATGCGGGATTAGGACTTGAAGCTTTCTTT.

This clone showed up just a few times. The rearrangement links TRBV19 to TRBJ1-1; no firm D call. The CDR3 covers 14 residues. Trimming cost V 3 bases and J 3 bases, with 11 bases left between them. Germline V gene lookup returns CDR1 LNHDA and CDR2 SQIVND (reference sequence). This chain's CDR3 is CASSILPVDTEAFF. In DNA form, the CDR3 reads TGTGCCAGTAGTATTCTCCCGGTCGACACTGAAGCTTTCTTT. Combining the CDR3 with reference TRBV19 and TRBJ1-1 gives the whole variable domain DGGITQSPKYLFRKEGQNVTLSCEQNLNHDAMYWYRQDPGQGLRLIYYSQIVNDFQKGDIAEGYSVSREKKESFPLTVTSAQKNPTAFYLCASSILPVDTEAFFGQGTRLTVV.

The gene calls are TRBV19 and TRBJ1-5; D might be TRBD1 (6 bases). The CDR3 consists of 15 residues. Germline V lookup: CDR1 LNHDA, CDR2 SQIVND (reference sequence). The V and J ends lost 4 bases and 0 bases respectively, with 10 bases between them. The CDR3 DNA sequence: TGTGCCAGTAGTAACACAGGGAATAGCAATCAGCCCCAGCATTTT. The encoded protein is CASSNTGNSNQPQHF.

This clone was observed a few times. This chain links TRBV7-8 with TRBJ1-2, with unresolved D. Germline CDR1 and CDR2: SGHVS and FQNEAQ. V lost 5 bases to trimming and J lost 3 bases, with 10 bases between them. The CDR3 covers 13 residues. The CDR3 DNA follows: TGTGCCAGCAGCCCCCGGGAGGACTATGGCTACACCTTC. Amino acid sequence: CASSPREDYGYTF.

The chain joins TRBV27 to TRBJ2-7; maybe TRBD1 (6 bases). V lost 0 bases, J lost 2 bases, and 8 bases lay in between. The CDR3 has 14 amino acids. From germline, CDR1 is MNHEY and CDR2 SMNVEV (reference sequence). This CDR3 reads CASSLSGGTYEQYF. The DNA for the CDR3 is TGTGCCAGCAGTTTATCAGGGGGAACCTACGAGCAGTACTTC.